Following are 21 T cell receptor beta chains from one sample sequenced in a study of blood T cell repertoires in COVID-19. Only in-frame clones appear in the TCRdb table, and some are missing; sequencing was by immunoSEQ multiplex PCR. The sample shows 74,000 or so clones, roughly nine tenths of them seen only once. The sequencing input was peripheral blood. These receptors all come from a man in his fifties with acute or convalescent COVID-19.

The V and J genes are TRBV3-1 (or the pseudogene TRBV3-2) and TRBJ2-1, with D possibly TRBD2 on 5 matching bases. The CDR3 contains 13 residues. The germline V gene encodes CDR1 LGHDT and CDR2 YNNKEL (reference sequence). The germline V and J ends were trimmed by 4 bases and 6 bases, with 10 bases remaining between them. The CDR3 loop reads CASSPGVGNEQFF. In nucleotides, the CDR3 is TGTGCCAGCAGCCCCGGGGTCGGCAATGAGCAGTTCTTC.

The CDR3 loop reads CASSINQGSGNTIYF. Here the CDR3 DNA reads TGTGCCAGTAGTATAAACCAGGGCTCTGGAAACACCATATATTTT. V is TRBV19 and J is TRBJ1-3; D might be TRBD1 (5 bases). V was shortened by 2 bases and J by 0 bases, with 8 bases between the two germline ends. Germline CDR1 LNHDA, CDR2 SQIVND (reference sequence). The length of the CDR3 is 15 residues.

This clone was seen a single time. The rearrangement uses TRBV18 and TRBJ2-4; 10 bases align to TRBD1. V lost 2 bases, J lost 7 bases, and 5 bases stayed unmatched. The germline CDR1 and CDR2 sequences are KGHSH and LQKENI. The CDR3 has 15 residues. CDR3 residues: CASSPGGQGGNIQYF. CDR3 DNA sequence: TGTGCCAGCTCACCAGGAGGACAGGGGGGGAACATTCAGTACTTC. The whole variable domain, remainder taken from reference TRBV18 and TRBJ2-4, is NAGVMQNPRHLVRRRGQEARLRCSPMKGHSHVYWYRQLPEEGLKFMVYLQKENIIDESGMPKERFSAEFPKEGPSILRIQQVVRGDSAAYFCASSPGGQGGNIQYFGAGTRLSVL.

The chain is built from TRBV2 and TRBJ1-4, with 9 bases identical to TRBD1. Germline V gene data show CDR1 as SNHLY and CDR2 as FYNNEI. This CDR3 has 14 amino acids. V gave up 5 bases and J gave up 4 bases; unmatched junction bases: 2. CDR3 region: CASSKGQGNEKLFF. CDR3 bases: TGTGCCAGCAGTAAGGGACAGGGTAATGAAAAACTGTTTTTT.

The V call is TRBV5-5, the J call TRBJ1-2; TRBD1 is a possible D gene (6 bases). This CDR3 comprises 13 residues. The V gene's germline CDR1 is SGHKS and CDR2 YYEKEE (reference sequence). V was pared by 4 bases and J by 4 bases, with 11 bases between. In DNA, the CDR3 is TGTGCCAGCAGCCCGTCGACAGGCTATGGCTACACCTTC. It encodes CASSPSTGYGYTF.

The chain recombines TRBV19 with TRBJ2-3, with 11 bases aligning to TRBD2. With V trimmed by 5 bases and J by 8 bases, 12 bases remained unmatched. The CDR3 loop spans 16 amino acids. From germline, CDR1 is LNHDA and CDR2 SQIVND (reference sequence). The CDR3 loop reads CASSPRSGRAAGTQYF. Written as DNA, the CDR3 is TGTGCCAGTAGTCCTCGTAGCGGGAGGGCCGCAGGTACGCAGTATTTT. Full variable domain (missing parts from reference TRBV19 and TRBJ2-3): DGGITQSPKYLFRKEGQNVTLSCEQNLNHDAMYWYRQDPGQGLRLIYYSQIVNDFQKGDIAEGYSVSREKKESFPLTVTSAQKNPTAFYLCASSPRSGRAAGTQYFGPGTRLTVL.

The chain employs TRBV6-5 and TRBJ1-2, with 9 positions matching TRBD1. Germline V gene data show CDR1 as MNHEY and CDR2 as SVGAGI. Trimming removed 4 bases from V and 7 bases from J; junction bases left unmatched: 13. This CDR3 is 16 amino acids long. The CDR3 nucleotides read TGTGCCAGCAGTTCAGGACAGGGGCTCGACACGGGTGGCTACACCTTC. Its translation is CASSSGQGLDTGGYTF.

The rearrangement uses TRBV29-1 and TRBJ2-1; the D is unclear. This CDR3 comprises 11 residues. The V and J ends lost 6 bases and 5 bases respectively, with 8 bases between them. From germline, CDR1 is SQVTM and CDR2 ANQGSEA. The CDR3 region has the DNA TGCAGCGTCAGAGGTCACAATGAGCAGTTCTTC. Amino acids: CSVRGHNEQFF.

This clone has only one observation. The chain links TRBV28 to TRBJ1-2; D perhaps matches TRBD1 (5 bases). The V end was cut by 2 bases, the J end by 2 bases, with 9 bases between. Germline lookup yields CDR1 MDHEN and CDR2 SYDVKM. This CDR3 has 14 residues. The CDR3 region has the DNA TGTGCCAGCAGTTTAACAGGTCGGAACTATGGCTACACCTTC. Protein sequence: CASSLTGRNYGYTF.

The chain couples TRBV4-1 to TRBJ1-5; D gene ambiguous. The germline V gene has CDR1 MGHRA and CDR2 YSYEKL. The CDR3 covers 15 residues. Trimming removed 2 bases from V and 3 bases from J, with 11 bases in between. The CDR3 coding sequence is TGCGCCAGCAGCCAACTCGGACTCACCAATCAGCCCCAGCATTTT. Encoded protein: CASSQLGLTNQPQHF.

V is TRBV3-1 (or the pseudogene TRBV3-2) and J is TRBJ1-5, with 11 positions matching TRBD1. Germline values: CDR1 LGHDT, CDR2 YNNKEL (reference sequence). V lost 5 bases and J lost 6; bases outside the gene matches: 6. There are 15 residues in the CDR3. The DNA for the CDR3 is TGTGCCAGCAGCGGAACCGGACAGGGGGCTCAGCCCCAGCATTTT. Protein product: CASSGTGQGAQPQHF.

The chain is built from TRBV7-2 and TRBJ2-1; 10 bases align to TRBD2. Per the germline V gene, CDR1 is SGHTA and CDR2 is FQGNSA. The CDR3 extends over 17 amino acids. V shed 5 bases and J 6 bases; nucleotides not matched to a gene: 13. The CDR3 DNA reads as TGTGCCAGCAGCCTTCCCAAAGGACTAGCGGCCCTCAATGAGCAGTTCTTC. Encoded protein: CASSLPKGLAALNEQFF.

V usage is TRBV7-9 and J usage is TRBJ2-3; 10 bases fit TRBD2. Germline trimming cut 5 bases from V and 7 bases from J; bases unmatched to any gene: 12. Germline V gene data show CDR1 as SEHNR and CDR2 as FQNEAQ (reference sequence). The CDR3 contains 16 residues. The CDR3 DNA follows: TGTGCCAGCAGCCCCATTAGGAGCGGGAGGGCCTATACGCAGTATTTT. Protein product: CASSPIRSGRAYTQYF.

J is TRBJ2-1 and V is TRBV3-1 (or the pseudogene TRBV3-2); 7 bases match TRBD1. Germline assignment: CDR1 LGHDT and CDR2 YNNKEL (reference sequence). The CDR3 length is 16 residues. V lost 6 bases, J lost 2 bases, and 10 bases stayed unmatched. CDR3 bases: TGTGCCAGCAGGGAGTCGACAGGGAAGACCTACAATGAGCAGTTCTTC. It encodes CASRESTGKTYNEQFF.

This chain connects TRBV6-5 to TRBJ1-2; possible D gene TRBD1, 5 bases. Germline assignment: CDR1 MNHEY and CDR2 SVGAGI. The CDR3 has 15 amino acids. The germline V and J ends were trimmed by 0 bases and 1 base, with 9 bases remaining between them. CDR3 DNA: TGTGCCAGCAGTTACTCGTACAGGATTAACTATGGCTACACCTTC. Translating it yields CASSYSYRINYGYTF.

The chain recombines TRBV28 with TRBJ1-1; 7 bases are a match to TRBD1. V was clipped by 8 bases and J by 2 bases; unmatched bases: 2. The CDR3 contains 12 residues. Germline V CDR1 and CDR2: MDHEN, SYDVKM. CDR3 in DNA: TGTGCCAGCGGACAGGTTAACACTGAAGCTTTCTTT. Its protein product is CASGQVNTEAFF.

The chain employs TRBV4-1 and TRBJ2-1, with 10 bases that match TRBD2. CDR1 MGHRA and CDR2 YSYEKL come from the germline V gene. With 4 bases clipped from V and 9 bases from J, the junction kept 3 bases outside the gene matches. CDR3 length: 13 residues. The CDR3 here is CASSLGLAAEQFF. The DNA for the CDR3 is TGCGCCAGCAGCCTCGGACTAGCGGCTGAGCAGTTCTTC.

The chain links TRBV7-2 to TRBJ1-2, with D hard to call. The V gene's germline CDR1 is SGHTA and CDR2 FQGNSA. CDR3 size: 14 residues. V was clipped by 1 base and J by 1 base, with 7 bases between them. The CDR3 loop is CASSLGPSNYGYTF. The CDR3 DNA reads TGTGCCAGCAGCTTAGGTCCCAGTAACTATGGCTACACCTTC.

V is TRBV6-4 and J is TRBJ1-1; maybe TRBD1 (5 bases). V was shortened by 5 bases and J by 3 bases, with 13 bases between the two germline ends. Germline assignment: CDR1 MRHNA and CDR2 SNTAGT. CDR3 length: 14 residues. In DNA, the CDR3 is TGTGCCAGCAGTTCGGGTCTCAGGGACACTGAAGCTTTCTTT. This encodes CASSSGLRDTEAFF.

Only one count was recorded for this clone. The genes are TRBV18 and TRBJ2-5, with D possibly being TRBD1 (5 bases). Trimming took off 5 bases at V and 2 bases at J, with 15 bases between the two ends. In germline, CDR1 is KGHSH, CDR2 LQKENI. This CDR3 spans 15 amino acids. CDR3 in amino acids: CASSVRPTEQETQYF. The CDR3 DNA reads TGTGCCAGCTCAGTTCGTCCGACAGAGCAAGAGACCCAGTACTTC.

The chain couples TRBV10-1 to TRBJ2-1, with 7 bases fitting TRBD2. This CDR3 comprises 15 residues. Unmatched junction bases numbered 10, after V lost 2 bases and J lost 9 bases. Per germline, CDR1 WNHNN and CDR2 SYGVQD (reference sequence). DNA of the CDR3: TGCGCCAGCAGTGAGGAGGGACCGGGGGAGGGTGAGCAGTTCTTC. The encoded protein is CASSEEGPGEGEQFF.